This T cell receptor beta chain was retrieved from a study of shared clonotypes between healthy human individuals. Whole-study findings and limits: Sorted-subset sequencing, rarefaction showed, was incomplete despite large depth.

All donors were Caucasian adults living in Nashville, Tennessee. In the original workflow: Filtering differed since immunoSEQ provided only junctions, with no quality scores. This table comes from immunoSEQ multiplex PCR, and its TCRdb copy is limited to in-frame clones, with some not included. V, J and clone size were drawn from that table, and D and trimming were deduced from the DNA. The sample lists about 110,000 clones, roughly 70% occurring once. This clone was observed once. The antigen is not known. CDR3 length: 14 residues. Germline trimming cut 4 bases from V and 6 bases from J; bases unmatched to any gene: 7. Germline CDR1 reads MGHRA; CDR2 reads YSYEKL.

Sequenced input: memory CD8+ T cells sorted from blood. Subset of the sample: CD45RO+ cells pooled with CCR7-negative TemRA cells. The chain links TRBV4-1 to TRBJ2-7, with 9 bases that match TRBD1. This receptor was taken from a woman aged 25-40 years in good health. The CDR3 sequence: CASSLRDRVGEQYF. As DNA, the CDR3 is TGCGCCAGCAGCCTTAGGGACAGGGTGGGCGAGCAGTACTTC.